The T cell receptor beta chain under discussion was sequenced for a study of chemoradiotherapy in HPV16-positive cancers. Study-level information: Candidate HPV-specific clones and shared TCR motifs came from a couple of HPV16-positive patients. Overall study findings and caveats: Non-HPV-specific T cells did not expand in tumors during treatment, whereas candidate HPV-specific clones and E7-related motifs did. HPV-responsive T-cell expansion during chemoradiotherapy was linked to improved recurrence-free survival in HPV16-positive patients. The functional HPV-specific definition rests on just two HPV16-positive patients.

Generated by immunoSEQ multiplex PCR, the TCRdb table keeps only in-frame clones and is missing some. The data show over 4,500 clones, 65% to 80% seen once. Points on this clone: Its antigen is currently unknown.

The sample was tumor tissue, taken from a patient who underwent chemoradiotherapy. This clonotype was sampled from a human donor with HPV-associated anogenital cancer.

In DNA form, the CDR3 reads TGTGCCAGCTCACGGGACAGGGGAGCGCAGCCCCAGCATTTT. Amino acids: CASSRDRGAQPQHF. The V gene is TRBV18, the J gene TRBJ1-5; 10 nucleotides agree with TRBD1. CDR1 is KGHSH and CDR2 is LQKENI in the germline V gene. This CDR3 has 14 residues. Trimming cost V 4 bases and J 7 bases; bases outside gene matches: 4.